The source of this TCR beta chain is a study of cytomegalovirus exposure and HLA in healthy donors. Findings and limits, study-wide: Later analysis suggested links between common viral pathogens and several top significant clusters. CMV antigen specificity was confirmed in vitro for three CMV-associated chains. Solely CMV serostatus was available to characterize immune exposure. Earlier analysis found most TCR beta V segments productive about 90% or about 30% of the time.

The CDR3 length is 14 residues. CDR1 is SGHAT and CDR2 is FQNNGV in the germline V gene. Losses at the gene ends were 5 bases for V and 1 base for J; bases not matched to a gene: 2. As for this clone: The antigen is not known.

Vbeta (60) and Jbeta (13) primers were used in the PCR. Profiled with immunoSEQ multiplex PCR; TCRdb holds only in-frame clones, not every one. The data show some 160,000 clones, around 81% seen once. This sequence was found in a man aged 35 to 55 in good health and CMV-seronegative. This rearrangement joins TRBV11-2 to TRBJ1-1; 9 bases line up with TRBD1. The specimen sequenced was PBMCs. The DNA for the CDR3 is TGTGCCAGCAGCAGGACAGGGGCGAACACTGAAGCTTTCTTT. The encoded protein is CASSRTGANTEAFF. Variable domain in full (rest from reference TRBV11-2 and TRBJ1-1): EAGVAQSPRYKIIEKRQSVAFWCNPISGHATLYWYQQILGQGPKLLIQFQNNGVVDDSQLPKDRFSAERLKGVDSTLKIQPAKLEDSAVYLCASSRTGANTEAFFGQGTRLTVV.